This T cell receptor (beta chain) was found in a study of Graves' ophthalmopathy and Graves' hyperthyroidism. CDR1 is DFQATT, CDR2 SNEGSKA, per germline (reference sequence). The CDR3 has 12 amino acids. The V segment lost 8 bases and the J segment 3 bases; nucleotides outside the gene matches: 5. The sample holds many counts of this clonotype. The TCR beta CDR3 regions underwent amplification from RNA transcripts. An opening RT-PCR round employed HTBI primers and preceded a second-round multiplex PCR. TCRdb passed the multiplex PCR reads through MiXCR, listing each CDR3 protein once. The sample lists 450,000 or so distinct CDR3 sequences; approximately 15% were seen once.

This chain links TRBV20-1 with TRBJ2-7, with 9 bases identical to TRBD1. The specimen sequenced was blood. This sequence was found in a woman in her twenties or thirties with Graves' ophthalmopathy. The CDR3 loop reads CSPSDRGYEQYF. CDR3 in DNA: TGCAGTCCCTCGGACAGGGGCTACGAGCAGTACTTC.